The rows below give T cell receptor beta chains drawn from one sample of a study of T cell responses to AZD1222 COVID-19 vaccine. Clones were read by immunoSEQ multiplex PCR, and TCRdb kept only the in-frame ones, dropping some. The table shows fewer than 75,000 clones, with 80% to 95% occurring only once. This specimen was peripheral blood, taken 28 days after the second dose of the MenACWY control vaccine. All receptors come from an adult who received the MenACWY meningococcal vaccine as a control. CDR3s include the opening cysteine and the closing phenylalanine or tryptophan. The D gene is left open where the match is weak. Size values are once, few and many counts, or a class for expanded clones, and some rows have none.

>TRBV7-9|.|.|TRBJ1-1
CASSLQGFDIGGEAFF
TGTGCCAGCAGCTTACAGGGTTTTGATATTGGGGGAGAAGCTTTCTTT
>TRBV6-4|.|.|TRBJ2-7
CASSPDSNYEQYF
TGTGCCAGCAGCCCGGACTCAAACTACGAGCAGTACTTC
>TRBV7-3|.|.|TRBJ2-6
CASSLGGGRSGANVLTF
TGTGCCAGCAGCTTAGGTGGGGGCCGCTCTGGGGCCAACGTCCTGACTTTC
>TRBV6-1|.|.|TRBJ1-3
CASSEGTGSGNTIYF
TGTGCCAGCAGTGAAGGAACAGGGTCTGGAAACACCATATATTTT
>TRBV10-3|.|.|TRBJ2-2
CAIKAGTPTGELFF
TGTGCCATCAAGGCAGGGACTCCCACCGGGGAGCTGTTTTTT
>TRBV14|once|.|TRBJ1-1
CASSHGLNTEAFF
TGTGCCAGCAGCCACGGCTTGAACACTGAAGCTTTCTTT
>TRBV15|.|.|TRBJ1-2
CATSGGGDYGYTF
TGTGCCACCAGCGGCGGGGGAGACTATGGCTACACCTTC
>TRBV4-2|.|.|TRBJ2-3
CASSQGAGGGTDTQYF
TGTGCCAGCAGCCAAGGCGCTGGCGGGGGCACAGATACGCAGTATTTT
>TRBV5-1|.|TRBD1|TRBJ1-1
CASSLGTGDTEAFF
TGCGCCAGCAGCTTGGGGACAGGGGACACTGAAGCTTTCTTT
>TRBV11-2|once|TRBD1|TRBJ2-1
CASSLNTGDNEQFF
TGTGCCAGCAGCCTAAATACAGGGGACAATGAGCAGTTCTTC
>TRBV7-2|.|.|TRBJ1-4
CASSLVPNEKLFF
TGTGCCAGCAGCTTAGTTCCCAATGAAAAACTGTTTTTT
>TRBV28|.|.|TRBJ1-1
CASSSAYSGEDEAFF
TGTGCCAGCAGTTCCGCTTATTCGGGGGAGGATGAAGCTTTCTTT
>TRBV9|.|.|TRBJ1-3
CASSGLSGGNTIYF
TGTGCCAGCAGTGGCCTATCGGGGGGAAACACCATATATTTT
>TRBV10-1|.|.|TRBJ2-3
CASGETPRDTQYF
TGCGCCAGCGGGGAGACTCCCAGGGATACGCAGTATTTT
>TRBV3-1/TRBV3-2|.|TRBD1|TRBJ1-4
CASSLDRASNEKLFF
TGTGCCAGCAGCCTTGACAGGGCTTCTAATGAAAAACTGTTTTTT
>TRBV5-8|.|.|TRBJ2-2
CASSLGDSPSTGELFF
TGTGCCAGCAGCTTGGGGGATTCCCCGAGCACCGGGGAGCTGTTTTTT
>TRBV2|.|.|TRBJ1-2
CASSGETRSRGYTF
TGTGCCAGCAGTGGTGAGACAAGATCTCGCGGCTACACCTTC
>TRBV10-1|.|.|TRBJ1-5
CASSSGVNQPQHF
TGCGCCAGCAGTAGTGGGGTCAATCAGCCCCAGCATTTT
>TRBV7-2|.|.|TRBJ2-2
CASSPNHGLNTGELFF
TGTGCCAGCAGCCCGAACCACGGATTGAACACCGGGGAGCTGTTTTTT
>TRBV6-2/TRBV6-3|.|.|TRBJ2-7
CASSHLTTRQYF
TGTGCCAGCAGCCATCTGACTACCCGACAGTACTTC
>TRBV18|.|TRBD1|TRBJ2-1
CASSPRDRQFF
TGTGCCAGCTCACCTCGGGACAGGCAGTTCTTC
>TRBV5-1|.|.|TRBJ1-2
CASSLGPETNYGYTF
TGCGCCAGCAGCTTGGGGCCGGAAACTAACTATGGCTACACCTTC
>TRBV19|few|TRBD1|TRBJ1-1
CASSILGQGAKTEAFF
TGTGCCAGTAGTATATTGGGACAGGGGGCGAAGACTGAAGCTTTCTTT
>TRBV2|.|TRBD1|TRBJ1-4
CATNWAGGAANEKLFF
TGTGCCACCAATTGGGCAGGGGGCGCGGCTAATGAAAAACTGTTTTTT
>TRBV12-3/TRBV12-4|.|.|TRBJ1-6
CASSRGDSPLHF
TGTGCCAGCAGCCGAGGAGATTCACCCCTCCACTTT
>TRBV11-2|.|.|TRBJ1-6
CASSLETISPLHF
TGTGCCAGCAGCTTAGAGACTATATCACCCCTCCACTTT
>TRBV7-2|once|.|TRBJ2-1
CASSLNLWQFF
TGTGCCAGCAGCCTTAATCTATGGCAGTTCTTC